Listed below are T cell receptor beta chains from one sample, sequenced in a study of shared clonotypes between healthy human individuals. Sequencing was performed with immunoSEQ multiplex PCR; in TCRdb, only in-frame clones are kept and a portion is missing. The data contain around 510,000 clones, about 96% of them singletons. Sample: naive CD4+ T cells sorted from blood. The receptors were sampled from a woman aged 25 to 39 in good health. Each CDR3 is given with its conserved first and last residue. Fields, in order: D gene, V gene, clone size, J gene, CDR3 protein, CDR3 DNA. D genes are given only for firm matches. Size values are once, few and many counts, or a class for expanded clones, and some rows have none.

TRBD2	TRBV7-2	-	TRBJ2-2	CASKFGRFVGELFF	TGTGCCAGCAAGTTCGGGAGGTTTGTCGGGGAGCTGTTTTTT
-	TRBV28	-	TRBJ1-2	CASSSPGGAGYTF	TGTGCCAGCAGTTCTCCCGGAGGGGCCGGCTACACCTTC
TRBD1	TRBV10-1	-	TRBJ1-5	CASSEEGTGENSNQPQHF	TGCGCCAGCAGTGAGGAAGGGACAGGGGAAAATAGCAATCAGCCCCAGCATTTT
TRBD2	TRBV19	-	TRBJ2-7	CASTPDGSGRLFREQYF	TGTGCCAGTACCCCAGACGGGAGCGGGAGGTTGTTTCGGGAGCAGTACTTC
TRBD2	TRBV5-8	-	TRBJ2-7	CASSTAGGTYEQYF	TGTGCCAGCAGTACAGCGGGAGGCACCTACGAGCAGTACTTC
-	TRBV7-9	once	TRBJ1-1	CASSSKEQYTEAFF	TGTGCCAGCAGCTCAAAAGAACAGTACACTGAAGCTTTCTTT
TRBD1	TRBV28	-	TRBJ2-7	CASRGTGVYEQYF	TGTGCCAGCAGAGGGACAGGGGTTTACGAGCAGTACTTC
TRBD1	TRBV28	-	TRBJ2-7	CASSSQGTGRYEQYF	TGTGCCAGCAGTTCCCAAGGGACAGGGCGCTACGAGCAGTACTTC
-	TRBV6-5	-	TRBJ1-4	CASSYGGINEKLFF	TGTGCCAGCAGTTACGGCGGAATTAATGAAAAACTGTTTTTT
TRBD2	TRBV7-3	once	TRBJ2-1	CASSSPSGLAGVGGDNEQFF	TGTGCCAGCAGCTCCCCCTCGGGACTAGCGGGAGTGGGCGGGGACAATGAGCAGTTCTTC
-	TRBV30	-	TRBJ2-7	CAWTHGTLTYEQYF	TGTGCCTGGACCCACGGGACACTTACCTACGAGCAGTACTTC
-	TRBV28	-	TRBJ2-7	CASSLGGGGTFTYEQYF	TGTGCCAGCAGTTTAGGTGGGGGAGGGACATTCACCTACGAGCAGTACTTC
-	TRBV19	-	TRBJ2-1	CASSIWASHRDPRTEQFF	TGTGCCAGTAGTATTTGGGCCTCCCACCGGGACCCTAGAACGGAGCAGTTCTTC
TRBD2	TRBV27	-	TRBJ2-2	CASSPSGTNTGELFF	TGTGCCAGCAGCCCGAGCGGGACTAACACCGGGGAGCTGTTTTTT
-	TRBV10-3	-	TRBJ1-1	CAISEQGGGTEAFF	TGTGCCATCAGTGAACAGGGTGGGGGCACTGAAGCTTTCTTT
-	TRBV28	-	TRBJ1-4	CASSHLQGRTNEKLFF	TGTGCCAGCAGTCATCTTCAGGGCCGGACTAATGAAAAACTGTTTTTT
-	TRBV5-1	-	TRBJ1-1	CAVSRERTEAFF	TGCGCTGTAAGCCGGGAAAGGACTGAAGCTTTCTTT
-	TRBV28	-	TRBJ2-5	CASSLGKTQYF	TGTGCCAGCAGTTTAGGGAAGACCCAGTACTTC
-	TRBV28	-	TRBJ2-7	CASSSSGLYYEQYF	TGTGCCAGCAGTTCATCCGGACTGTACTACGAGCAGTACTTC
-	TRBV10-1	-	TRBJ2-7	CASSGAHPSYEQYF	TGCGCCAGCAGTGGAGCGCATCCTTCCTACGAGCAGTACTTC
-	TRBV11-2	-	TRBJ2-7	CASSSLGGGAVEQYF	TGTGCCAGCAGCTCGTTGGGAGGAGGGGCTGTCGAGCAGTACTTC
-	TRBV5-1	-	TRBJ2-6	CASSLDGARSSGANVLTF	TGCGCCAGCAGCTTGGATGGGGCACGGAGCTCTGGGGCCAACGTCCTGACTTTC
TRBD1	TRBV7-2	-	TRBJ1-1	CASSSGQPSNTEAFF	TGTGCCAGCAGCTCGGGACAGCCCTCGAACACTGAAGCTTTCTTT
-	TRBV6-1	-	TRBJ1-5	CASSEAEGQPQHF	TGTGCCAGCAGTGAAGCGGAGGGGCAGCCCCAGCATTTT
-	TRBV2	-	TRBJ1-5	CASSVDSNQPQHF	TGTGCCAGCAGTGTAGATAGCAATCAGCCCCAGCATTTT
-	TRBV19	-	TRBJ2-7	CASSIAGTASYEQYF	TGTGCCAGTAGTATCGCGGGGACGGCGTCCTACGAGCAGTACTTC
-	TRBV7-2	-	TRBJ1-4	CASSLASYEKLFF	TGTGCCAGCAGCTTAGCAAGCTATGAGAAACTGTTTTTT
-	TRBV19	-	TRBJ2-3	CASSIIGRLQGGPSTDTQYF	TGTGCCAGTAGTATTATTGGCCGTCTTCAGGGCGGACCCAGCACAGATACGCAGTATTTT
TRBD2	TRBV6-1	-	TRBJ2-7	CASASAGGKNEQYF	TGTGCCAGCGCCTCAGCGGGAGGGAAGAACGAGCAGTACTTC
-	TRBV7-8	-	TRBJ2-5	CASSSLRRGVRETQYF	TGTGCCAGCAGCTCGCTCCGACGTGGGGTGCGGGAGACCCAGTACTTC
-	TRBV28	-	TRBJ2-7	CASSLFLQGREQYF	TGTGCCAGCAGTTTATTCCTACAGGGTCGCGAGCAGTACTTC
-	TRBV5-4	-	TRBJ2-7	CASSPDTPREQYF	TGTGCCAGCAGCCCGGACACCCCTAGGGAGCAGTACTTC
-	TRBV30	-	TRBJ2-7	CAWSRDTPYEQYF	TGTGCCTGGAGTAGGGACACACCCTACGAGCAGTACTTC
-	TRBV21-1	-	TRBJ2-7	CASRYRTSVTYEQYF	TGTGCCAGCAGATACAGGACTAGCGTCACCTACGAGCAGTACTTC
-	TRBV28	-	TRBJ2-1	CASSRDTRSYNEQFF	TGTGCCAGCAGCCGGGACACTAGATCCTACAATGAGCAGTTCTTC
-	TRBV2	-	TRBJ2-1	CASSAGPNEQFF	TGTGCCAGCAGTGCTGGACCCAATGAGCAGTTCTTC
-	TRBV5-1	-	TRBJ2-5	CASSDLGQGETQYF	TGCGCCAGCAGCGACCTCGGTCAGGGAGAGACCCAGTACTTC
-	TRBV6-5	-	TRBJ1-1	CASRKGRENTEAFF	TGTGCCAGCAGGAAGGGACGGGAGAACACTGAAGCTTTCTTT
TRBD1	TRBV30	-	TRBJ2-1	CAWSGQGDSYNEQFF	TGTGCCTGGAGTGGACAGGGGGATTCCTACAATGAGCAGTTCTTC
-	TRBV6-5	-	TRBJ1-2	CASSYSSGANYGYTF	TGTGCCAGCAGTTACTCGTCGGGCGCTAACTATGGCTACACCTTC
-	TRBV28	-	TRBJ2-1	CASSLNLSGQFF	TGTGCCAGCAGTTTAAATTTAAGCGGGCAGTTCTTC
-	TRBV19	-	TRBJ1-3	CASSSPGDSSSGNTIYF	TGTGCCAGTAGTTCACCGGGAGATTCCTCCTCTGGAAACACCATATATTTT
-	TRBV6-6	once	TRBJ2-4	CASSHDRNIQYF	TGTGCCAGCAGTCACGACAGAAACATTCAGTACTTC
TRBD1	TRBV10-3	-	TRBJ2-7	CAISDETGDYEQYF	TGTGCCATCAGTGATGAGACAGGGGATTACGAGCAGTACTTC
-	TRBV7-2	-	TRBJ2-7	CASSFGPGTYEQYF	-
TRBD1	TRBV28	-	TRBJ1-2	CASSSLTGGDGYTF	TGTGCCAGCAGTTCCCTGACAGGGGGGGATGGCTACACCTTC
-	TRBV27	-	TRBJ2-7	CASSLGGGLSSYEQYF	TGTGCCAGCAGTTTAGGGGGCGGCTTGAGCTCCTACGAGCAGTACTTC
TRBD1	TRBV13	-	TRBJ2-7	CASSTGQGAYEQYF	TGTGCCAGCAGCACAGGACAGGGGGCCTACGAGCAGTACTTC
TRBD1	TRBV18	-	TRBJ2-2	CASSRSLGTGNTGELFF	TGTGCCAGCTCACGCAGCCTCGGGACAGGGAACACCGGGGAGCTGTTTTTT
-	TRBV11-2	-	TRBJ2-7	CASSLGAWVERMLGDEQYF	TGTGCCAGCAGCTTAGGGGCTTGGGTCGAGCGGATGTTGGGGGACGAGCAGTACTTC
-	TRBV6-5	-	TRBJ2-7	CASSLNRGLASEQYF	TGTGCCAGCAGTCTAAACCGTGGGCTAGCGAGCGAGCAGTACTTC
-	TRBV4-1	once	TRBJ1-2	CASSHARRGAGYGYTF	TGCGCCAGCAGCCATGCCCGTCGGGGGGCGGGGTATGGCTACACCTTC
-	TRBV4-2	-	TRBJ1-5	CASSQDSWEVQGRRVQPQHF	TGTGCCAGCAGCCAAGATTCATGGGAAGTTCAAGGAAGGCGTGTTCAGCCCCAGCATTTT
-	TRBV30	-	TRBJ2-3	CAWSVSGRDTQYF	TGTGCCTGGAGTGTCAGCGGTCGAGATACGCAGTATTTT
-	TRBV27	once	TRBJ1-5	CASRRGAGNWPQHF	TGTGCCAGCAGACGGGGGGCGGGTAATTGGCCCCAGCATTTT
-	TRBV7-8	-	TRBJ1-2	CASSLAARGDEYGYTF	TGTGCCAGCAGCTTAGCGGCTCGGGGGGACGAATATGGCTACACCTTC
-	TRBV28	-	TRBJ1-1	CASSFLLGGNTEAFF	TGTGCCAGCAGTTTCCTATTAGGGGGAAACACTGAAGCTTTCTTT
-	TRBV7-3	-	TRBJ2-7	CASSSTSTYEQYF	TGTGCCAGCAGCTCGACTAGTACCTACGAGCAGTACTTC